What follows are 5 T cell receptor beta chains derived from one specimen sequenced in a study of CD8+ T cells in alopecia areata. Treatment in this sample: oral pan-JAK inhibitor, 5-10 mg twice daily. Isolated RNA was reverse transcribed into cDNA used as the sequencing template. Sequenced by immunoSEQ multiplex PCR; TCRdb stores in-frame clones only, minus some. The table records hundreds of thousands of clones, approximately 70% of them present only once. Sequences were derived from CD4+ T cells sorted from blood, sampled at week 44, from a patient treated with tofacitinib. These receptors came from a human donor with alopecia areata.

The sample holds a few counts of this clone. The chain couples TRBV7-8 to TRBJ1-5, with D tentatively TRBD1 (6 bases). Germline loops: CDR1 SGHVS, CDR2 FQNEAQ. Trimming removed 5 bases at V and 3 bases at J, with 11 bases between. CDR3 length: 14 residues. CDR3 amino acids: CASSPGQYNQPQHF. In DNA form, the CDR3 reads TGTGCCAGCAGCCCAGGACAGTACAATCAGCCCCAGCATTTT.

V is TRBV7-9 and J is TRBJ1-1; 9 bases line up with TRBD1. V gave up 2 bases and J gave up 5 bases; unmatched junction bases: 3. The CDR3 has 14 amino acids. Germline assignment: CDR1 SEHNR and CDR2 FQNEAQ (reference sequence). The CDR3 region is CASSLTGGGTEAFF. The CDR3, as DNA: TGTGCCAGCAGCTTAACAGGGGGCGGAACTGAAGCTTTCTTT.

This clone appeared once. V gene TRBV30 combines with J gene TRBJ1-2, with a weak D call TRBD1 (5 bases). The germline V gene encodes CDR1 GTSNPN and CDR2 SVGIG (reference sequence). The germline V and J ends were trimmed by 0 bases and 2 bases, with 7 bases remaining between them. The length of the CDR3 is 13 residues. The CDR3 DNA follows: TGTGCCTGGAGTGTAGGGACCAACTATGGCTACACCTTC. This translates into CAWSVGTNYGYTF.

DNA of the CDR3: TGTGCCAGCAGCTTTAGGGACAGGGGGCCAATGAACACTGAAGCTTTCTTT. Translating gives CASSFRDRGPMNTEAFF. V usage is TRBV13 and J usage is TRBJ1-1, with 12 bases identical to TRBD1. The CDR3 runs 17 residues. The trim removed 3 bases at V and 0 bases at J, leaving 5 bases unmatched. Germline V lookup: CDR1 PRHDT, CDR2 FYEKMQ (reference sequence). Complete variable domain (other parts from reference TRBV13 and TRBJ1-1): AAGVIQSPRHLIKEKRETATLKCYPIPRHDTVYWYQQGPGQDPQFLISFYEKMQSDKGSIPDRFSAQQFSDYHSELNMSSLELGDSALYFCASSFRDRGPMNTEAFFGQGTRLTVV.

The chain joins TRBV15 to TRBJ2-1, with D hard to call. With 0 bases removed from V and 6 bases from J, the gap between germline ends came to 9 bases. Germline V gene lookup returns CDR1 LNHNV and CDR2 YYDKDF (reference sequence). CDR3 length: 14 amino acids. CDR3 coding DNA: TGTGCCACCAGCAGAGATTTGACCTCCAATGAGCAGTTCTTC. Translation gives CATSRDLTSNEQFF.